Listed below are T cell receptor beta chains from one sample, sequenced in a study of T cell responses to AZD1222 COVID-19 vaccine. TCRdb's table, derived via immunoSEQ multiplex PCR, lists solely in-frame clones and lacks some. The sample includes 29,000 or so clones, roughly 93% of them seen just once. The sequencing here drew on peripheral blood, taken on day 0 of AZD1222 vaccination. The receptors derive from an adult in good health. The CDR3 runs from the conserved cysteine through the conserved F or W. Each record gives: clone size, D gene, J gene, V gene, CDR3 protein, CDR3 DNA. A D gene is named only where the DNA matches it firmly. Not every row has a clone size; where given, it reads once, few, many or a size class.

.,TRBD2,TRBJ2-2,TRBV5-1,CASSLALGLAGVEKRAGELFF,TGCGCCAGCAGCTTGGCCCTGGGACTAGCGGGCGTAGAGAAAAGGGCCGGGGAGCTGTTTTTT
.,TRBD2,TRBJ2-5,TRBV27,CASSPDPGTRYQETQYF,TGTGCCAGCAGCCCGGACCCCGGGACTAGATACCAAGAGACCCAGTACTTC
.,.,TRBJ1-6,TRBV5-6,CASLGGSQGSPLHF,TGTGCCAGCCTCGGGGGCAGCCAAGGGTCACCCCTCCACTTT
.,.,TRBJ1-5,TRBV9,CASSAGPQPQHF,TGTGCCAGCAGCGCGGGCCCGCAGCCCCAGCATTTT
.,TRBD2,TRBJ2-1,TRBV28,CASSVHGGADEQFF,TGTGCCAGCAGCGTCCACGGGGGGGCGGATGAGCAGTTCTTC
.,TRBD2,TRBJ2-7,TRBV19,CASSRLAGPYEQYF,TGTGCCAGTAGTAGACTAGCGGGGCCCTACGAGCAGTACTTC
.,.,TRBJ1-1,TRBV27,CASSFGQNTEAFF,TGTGCCAGCAGTTTTGGACAGAACACTGAAGCTTTCTTT
.,TRBD1,TRBJ1-2,TRBV12-5,CASGLDRGDYTF,TGTGCTAGTGGGCTCGACAGGGGGGACTACACCTTC
.,.,TRBJ1-6,TRBV28,CASTFTHNNSPLHF,TGTGCCAGCACTTTCACACACAATAATTCACCCCTCCACTTT
.,TRBD1,TRBJ1-2,TRBV18,CASSLRLDRGGYTF,TGTGCCAGCTCGCTTCGTTTAGACAGGGGAGGCTACACCTTC
once,.,TRBJ2-1,TRBV12-3/TRBV12-4,CASTPRGDEQFF,TGTGCCAGCACACCGAGAGGCGATGAGCAGTTCTTC
.,TRBD2,TRBJ2-1,TRBV6-5,CASRWTSGYNEQFF,TGTGCCAGCAGGTGGACTAGCGGCTACAATGAGCAGTTCTTC
.,TRBD2,TRBJ2-3,TRBV27,CASSYLAGTTDTQYF,TGTGCCAGCAGTTATCTAGCGGGTACCACAGATACGCAGTATTTT
.,.,TRBJ1-1,TRBV6-5,CASSDWGVTEAFF,TGTGCCAGCTCCGATTGGGGGGTCACTGAAGCTTTCTTT
.,TRBD1,TRBJ2-3,TRBV29-1,CSVQRDRATDTQYF,TGCAGCGTTCAGCGGGACAGGGCCACAGATACGCAGTATTTT
.,.,TRBJ1-3,TRBV5-1,CASSRADRNTIYF,TGCGCCAGCAGCCGCGCAGATAGAAACACCATATATTTT
.,TRBD2,TRBJ2-3,TRBV14,CASSQARTSGRRRDTQYF,TGTGCCAGCAGCCAAGCTCGGACTAGCGGGAGGCGGAGGGATACGCAGTATTTT
.,TRBD1,TRBJ2-1,TRBV5-8,CASSTGTDSYNEQFF,TGTGCCAGCAGCACCGGGACAGACTCCTACAATGAGCAGTTCTTC
.,.,TRBJ2-1,TRBV6-5,CASSSPSTAYNEQFF,TGTGCCAGCAGTTCACCTAGCACCGCCTACAATGAGCAGTTCTTC
.,TRBD1,TRBJ1-4,TRBV5-1,CASSAGTGGLVEKLFF,TGCGCCAGCAGCGCCGGGACAGGGGGCTTGGTTGAAAAACTGTTTTTT
.,TRBD1,TRBJ2-7,TRBV9,CASSPWGTASYEQYF,TGTGCCAGCAGCCCCTGGGGGACAGCCTCCTACGAGCAGTACTTC
.,.,TRBJ2-7,TRBV10-1,CASSSQTPYEQYF,TGCGCCAGCAGTTCTCAAACCCCCTACGAGCAGTACTTC
.,.,TRBJ2-5,TRBV11-2,CASSLHAETQYF,TGTGCCAGCAGCTTACATGCGGAGACCCAGTACTTC
.,.,TRBJ1-5,TRBV7-2,CASSYLGSGNQPQHF,TGTGCCAGCAGCTACTTGGGAAGTGGCAATCAGCCCCAGCATTTT
once,.,TRBJ1-5,TRBV6-6,CASSYDDRIYQPQHF,TGTGCCAGCAGTTACGACGACAGGATCTATCAGCCCCAGCATTTT
.,TRBD1,TRBJ1-2,TRBV7-2,CASSLGQGVTGYTF,TGTGCCAGCAGCTTAGGGCAGGGGGTGACTGGCTACACCTTC
.,.,TRBJ1-6,TRBV7-9,CASSLNGVLSPLHF,TGTGCCAGCAGCTTAAATGGAGTTCTTTCACCCCTCCACTTT
.,.,TRBJ2-3,TRBV11-2,CASSRGGWTDTQYF,TGTGCCAGCAGTCGAGGGGGGTGGACAGATACGCAGTATTTT
few,TRBD1,TRBJ1-1,TRBV13,CASYYRGRTTEAFF,TGTGCCAGTTACTACAGGGGCCGCACCACTGAAGCTTTCTTT
.,.,TRBJ1-5,TRBV29-1,CSVRPGPGNQPQHF,TGCAGCGTCAGGCCCGGGCCCGGGAATCAGCCCCAGCATTTT
.,.,TRBJ2-5,TRBV7-6,CASSFGGGDQGQETQYF,TGTGCCAGCAGCTTCGGCGGTGGGGATCAGGGTCAAGAGACCCAGTACTTC
.,TRBD1,TRBJ1-6,TRBV4-3,CASSQPGQGNSPLHF,TGCGCCAGCAGCCAGCCGGGACAGGGGAATTCACCCCTCCACTTT
.,TRBD1,TRBJ2-5,TRBV27,CASSLLTGSHGTQYF,TGTGCCAGCAGTTTACTGACAGGGTCCCACGGGACCCAGTACTTC
.,.,TRBJ2-2,TRBV11-2,CASSFLGANTGELFF,TGTGCCAGCAGCTTCCTAGGGGCGAACACCGGGGAGCTGTTTTTT
.,.,TRBJ1-6,TRBV2,CASLVGPGSPLHF,TGTGCCAGCCTGGTCGGGCCGGGTTCACCCCTCCACTTT
.,.,TRBJ1-2,TRBV11-2,CASSLDDNGWANYGYTF,TGTGCCAGCAGCTTAGACGACAATGGGTGGGCTAACTATGGCTACACCTTC
.,.,TRBJ1-3,TRBV28,CASSGDNSGNTIYF,TGTGCCAGCAGTGGAGACAACTCTGGAAACACCATATATTTT
.,.,TRBJ1-4,TRBV5-5,CASRRLVATNEKLFF,TGTGCCAGCAGGCGGCTCGTTGCAACTAATGAAAAACTGTTTTTT
.,.,TRBJ1-5,TRBV6-1,CASSELGQSSNQPQHF,TGTGCCAGCAGTGAACTCGGACAGTCTAGCAATCAGCCCCAGCATTTT
once,.,TRBJ2-3,TRBV11-2,CASSLLGADTQYF,TGTGCCAGCAGCTTGCTTGGGGCGGATACGCAGTATTTT
.,.,TRBJ2-2,TRBV19,CASSIRTYRELFF,TGTGCCAGTAGTATAAGAACGTACAGGGAGCTGTTTTTT
once,.,TRBJ1-4,TRBV5-1,CASSLLGGPPNEKLFF,TGCGCCAGCAGCTTGCTGGGGGGGCCCCCTAATGAAAAACTGTTTTTT
.,.,TRBJ1-2,TRBV11-2,CASSSAHDSTYGYTF,TGTGCCAGCAGTTCCGCCCATGACAGTACCTATGGCTACACCTTC
once,TRBD1,TRBJ1-1,TRBV7-7,CASSLTAGTGDTEAFF,TGTGCTAGCAGCTTAACGGCCGGGACAGGGGACACTGAAGCTTTCTTT